The 20 T cell receptor beta chains below all came from one sample that was sequenced in a study of control samples from healthy donors and cancer patients (dated by TCRdb to 2018 to 2020). The library was generated by the immunoSEQ multiplex PCR assay. TCRdb carries this immuneACCESS record with in-frame sequences only. Its versions omit some clonotypes, under half of them owing to an unresolved V gene in the studies checked, with the rest unexplained. In this sample the table shows about 140,000 clones, about 89% of which occur a single time. The ten largest clones add up to approximately 7% of the sample. The sequenced material came from blood. These receptors were taken from a man between 18 and 29 years old in good health.

The chain uses TRBV2 and TRBJ1-2; D is unresolved. The CDR3 extends over 12 amino acids. Trimming took 10 bases from V and 4 from J, leaving 13 bases between them. CDR1 and CDR2 (germline): SNHLY, FYNNEI. The CDR3 DNA follows: TGTGCCACCTCGGTGGCGTCCTATGGCTACACCTTC. It is translated as CATSVASYGYTF.

The table lists this clone with a few counts. This sequence joins TRBV25-1 and TRBJ1-1; the match to TRBD1 covers 9 bases. The CDR3 has 16 residues. The J segment lost 1 base and the V segment lost 8 bases, leaving 11 bases of the junction unmatched. Germline V gene lookup returns CDR1 MGHDK and CDR2 SYGVNS. In DNA, the CDR3 is TGTGCCAGCGCGGGACAGGGCCTATCCCCGAACACTGAAGCTTTCTTT. It yields the protein CASAGQGLSPNTEAFF.

The chain has TRBV25-1 and TRBJ1-2; possibly TRBD1 for D (5 bases). This CDR3 region has 13 residues. V lost 4 bases and J lost 7, with 13 bases in between. Germline assignment: CDR1 MGHDK and CDR2 SYGVNS. The CDR3 DNA follows: TGTGCCAGCAGTGGAGGGACGGTGATTGGCTACACCTTC. This gives the protein CASSGGTVIGYTF.

CDR3 sequence (DNA): TGCGCCAGCAGCCCGGGAGGGTCGCAAGAGACCCAGTACTTC. Its protein is CASSPGGSQETQYF. The chain joins TRBV5-1 to TRBJ2-5, with 8 bases matching TRBD2. There are 14 residues in the CDR3. Looked up from germline, CDR1 is SGHRS and CDR2 is YFSETQ. J lost 2 bases, V lost 4 bases, and 4 bases had no gene match.

The V call is TRBV7-3, the J call TRBJ1-2; 10 bases fit TRBD1. The CDR3 is 13 residues long. J gave up 7 bases and V 5 bases, and 4 bases lay outside the gene matches. Germline CDR1 and CDR2: SGHTA and FQGTGA. The CDR3: CASSGRDRGGYTF. The DNA for the CDR3 is TGTGCCAGCAGCGGCCGGGACAGGGGTGGCTACACCTTC.

The chain links TRBV15 to TRBJ1-1; 8 nucleotides agree with TRBD1. CDR3 length: 15 amino acids. V dropped 0 bases and J dropped 3; count of bases not matched to a gene: 3. Germline V gene lookup returns CDR1 LNHNV and CDR2 YYDKDF (reference sequence). The CDR3 sequence is CATSRDQGADTEAFF. CDR3 sequence (DNA): TGTGCCACCAGCAGAGATCAGGGGGCTGACACTGAAGCTTTCTTT.

DNA for the CDR3: TGTGCCAGCAGCTTAATGAGGGGGCAGGTTGATACGCAGTATTTT. Its translation is CASSLMRGQVDTQYF. The V and J genes are TRBV7-3 and TRBJ2-3; 7 positions match TRBD1. Germline V gives CDR1 SGHTA, CDR2 FQGTGA. The J segment lost 6 bases and the V segment lost 1 base, leaving 7 bases of the junction unmatched. The CDR3 runs to 15 residues.

V usage is TRBV12-5 and J usage is TRBJ1-2; D unresolved. V lost 2 bases to trimming and J lost 1 base, with 5 bases between them. The CDR3 has 13 residues. The germline V gene encodes CDR1 LGHNT and CDR2 FRNRAP. The CDR3 reads CASGLRDNYGYTF. For the CDR3, the DNA is TGTGCTAGTGGTTTGAGGGATAACTATGGCTACACCTTC.

This chain links TRBV6-1 with TRBJ2-7; D possibly matches TRBD1 or TRBD2 (5 bases each). The V and J ends lost 0 bases and 2 bases respectively, with 11 bases between them. The CDR3 is made up of 15 amino acids. Germline CDR1 MNHNS, CDR2 SASEGT. The CDR3 region has the DNA TGTGCCAGCAGTGAAGCTCGAGGGGCCGCCTACGAGCAGTACTTC. Amino acids: CASSEARGAAYEQYF.

CDR3 region: CASSPKAGTGNTEAFF. CDR3 bases: TGCGCCAGCAGCCCAAAAGCCGGGACAGGGAACACTGAAGCTTTCTTT. The rearrangement uses TRBV5-1 and TRBJ1-1; TRBD1 aligns across 8 bases. V shed 4 bases, J shed 1 base, and the junction held 9 bases outside the gene matches. The germline gives CDR1 SGHRS, CDR2 YFSETQ. The CDR3 runs to 16 residues.

This clone was picked up a small number of times. The chain uses TRBV6-6 and TRBJ1-5, with D perhaps TRBD1 (5 bases). V was cut by 0 bases and J by 1 base, with 7 bases left in between. CDR1 MNHNY and CDR2 SVGAGI come from the germline V gene (reference sequence). The CDR3 extends over 15 amino acids. DNA of the CDR3: TGTGCCAGCAGTTACTCAGGGGAGAGCAATCAGCCCCAGCATTTT. It is translated as CASSYSGESNQPQHF.

This clone has a handful of counts. The rearrangement uses TRBV7-9 and TRBJ1-4; the match to TRBD1 covers 9 bases. Per germline, CDR1 SEHNR and CDR2 FQNEAQ (reference sequence). V shed 5 bases and J 7 bases; nucleotides not matched to a gene: 14. The CDR3 is made up of 17 amino acids. This CDR3 reads CASSRRAGQGLREKLFF. CDR3 bases: TGTGCCAGCAGCCGACGAGCCGGACAGGGGCTTCGTGAAAAACTGTTTTTT. The full variable domain, with the rest looked up from reference TRBV7-9 and TRBJ1-4, is DTGVSQNPRHKITKRGQNVTFRCDPISEHNRLYWYRQTLGQGPEFLTYFQNEAQLEKSRLLSDRFSAERPKGSFSTLEIQRTEQGDSAMYLCASSRRAGQGLREKLFFGSGTQLSVL.

The V call is TRBV29-1, the J call TRBJ2-3; no reliable D call. The germline V and J ends were trimmed by 8 bases and 2 bases, with 5 bases remaining between them. Germline CDR1 is SQVTM and CDR2 is ANQGSEA. The CDR3 is 10 amino acids. CDR3 bases: TGCAGCAGCTCCACAGATACGCAGTATTTT. Translating gives CSSSTDTQYF.

J is TRBJ2-3 and V is TRBV27; weak D call: TRBD2 (5 bases). Germline CDR1 and CDR2: MNHEY and SMNVEV (reference sequence). This CDR3 contains 18 residues. Deletions cut 3 bases from V and 0 bases from J, with 19 bases between. The DNA of the CDR3 is TGTGCCAGCAGTTTTGCCTCCGGACTTCCCCCAAGCACAGATACGCAGTATTTT. Protein sequence: CASSFASGLPPSTDTQYF.

The chain joins TRBV7-9 to TRBJ1-1; D unresolved. Germline V gene data show CDR1 as SEHNR and CDR2 as FQNEAQ (reference sequence). The V end was cut by 2 bases, the J end by 4 bases, with 14 bases between. This CDR3 is built from 15 residues. The CDR3 is CASSLNPSRGTEAFF. CDR3 bases: TGTGCCAGCAGCTTAAACCCCTCCCGGGGCACTGAAGCTTTCTTT.

V usage is TRBV28 and J usage is TRBJ1-4; possible D gene TRBD1, 5 bases. Germline CDR1 and CDR2: MDHEN and SYDVKM. Trimming removed 6 bases at V and 8 bases at J, with 13 bases between. This CDR3 comprises 13 residues. CDR3 sequence reads: CASSPGLREKLFF. The CDR3 nucleotides read TGTGCCAGCAGCCCGGGACTACGGGAAAAACTGTTTTTT.

The chain combines TRBV11-2 with TRBJ2-2; the D gene is possibly TRBD1 (6 bases). CDR1 and CDR2 (germline): SGHAT, FQNNGV. The CDR3 extends over 16 amino acids. V was pared by 6 bases and J by 1 base, with 15 bases between. CDR3 DNA: TGTGCCAGCAGTCCACACAGGGTGCTGAACACCGGGGAGCTGTTTTTT. Translation gives CASSPHRVLNTGELFF.

CDR3 nucleotide sequence: TGTGCCAGCAGCCCCCTTCCGGGGCAGTTCTTC. It translates to CASSPLPGQFF. The chain uses TRBV7-2 and TRBJ2-1; D is ambiguous. V was shortened by 5 bases and J by 12 bases, with 11 bases between the two germline ends. Germline values: CDR1 SGHTA, CDR2 FQGNSA. The CDR3 has 11 residues.

The chain combines TRBV25-1 with TRBJ1-1, with D unresolved. V dropped 5 bases and J dropped 1 base, with 11 bases sitting between them. Looked up from germline, CDR1 is MGHDK and CDR2 is SYGVNS. The CDR3 is 14 residues long. In DNA, the CDR3 is TGTGCCAGCAGTTTGAGGGTGGGGAACACTGAAGCTTTCTTT. Translating it yields CASSLRVGNTEAFF. The variable domain in full, with the rest retrieved from reference TRBV25-1 and TRBJ1-1, is EADIYQTPRYLVIGTGKKITLECSQTMGHDKMYWYQQDPGMELHLIHYSYGVNSTEKGDLSSESTVSRIRTEHFPLTLESARPSHTSQYLCASSLRVGNTEAFFGQGTRLTVV.

The rearrangement uses TRBV6-5 and TRBJ1-5; D perhaps matches TRBD1 (6 bases). The CDR3 is made up of 15 amino acids. Per germline, CDR1 MNHEY and CDR2 SVGAGI. With 6 bases removed from V and 4 bases from J, the gap between germline ends came to 16 bases. This CDR3 reads CASSPTGARNQPQHF. The CDR3 DNA reads TGTGCCAGCAGCCCGACGGGGGCTCGTAATCAGCCCCAGCATTTT.